The 5 T cell receptor beta chains below all came from one sample that was sequenced in a study of blood T cell repertoires in COVID-19. The data were produced by immunoSEQ multiplex PCR, yet TCRdb's version contains in-frame clones alone and is incomplete. The sample contains roughly 290,000 clones, around 81% of which appear only once. Source material: peripheral blood. These receptors all come from a person between 70 and 80 years old with COVID-19, enrolled during active disease.

The J gene is TRBJ2-7, the V gene TRBV11-2, with 13 bases matching TRBD2. The V and J ends lost 5 bases and 5 bases, in that order; junction bases with no gene match: 9. The CDR3 sequence is 16 residues long. Per germline, CDR1 SGHAT and CDR2 FQNNGV. In nucleotides, the CDR3 is TGTGCCAGCAGCCACCGGACTAGCGGGAGAGGAAACGAGCAGTACTTC. Its protein product is CASSHRTSGRGNEQYF.

Points on this clone: This likely comes from a read error, as the CDR3 has no conserved phenylalanine or tryptophan at its end. Because the CDR3's place on the DNA is in doubt, the DNA is left out and the CDR3 is given as listed by TCRdb. The V gene is TRBV6-6, the J gene TRBJ1-5; the table's D call, TRBD1, has no DNA check behind it. CDR1 is MNHNY, CDR2 SVGAGI, per germline (reference sequence). The CDR3 region is 16 residues in length, termini included. Here the CDR3 reads CASSSRGLTGTIPIQI.

The CDR3, as DNA: TGTGCCAGCAGGCAGGCTCCCAATTCACCCCTCCACTTT. It is translated as CASRQAPNSPLHF. This chain uses TRBV6-5 with TRBJ1-6, with D unclear. The germline V and J ends were trimmed by 6 bases and 7 bases, with 10 bases remaining between them. Germline CDR1 is MNHEY and CDR2 is SVGAGI. This CDR3 contains 13 residues.

The rearrangement links TRBV19 to TRBJ2-7, with 8 bases aligning to TRBD1. The CDR3 length is 14 residues. With 7 bases clipped from V and 0 bases from J, the junction kept 5 bases outside the gene matches. CDR1 and CDR2 (germline): LNHDA, SQIVND (reference sequence). The CDR3 nucleotides read TGTGCCAGTAAGGACAGGGTGAACTCCTACGAGCAGTACTTC. Translated: CASKDRVNSYEQYF.

The V call is TRBV11-2, the J call TRBJ1-1; D is unresolved. V lost 0 bases and J 4 bases, leaving 9 bases between the germline ends. This CDR3 has 14 amino acids. Germline loops: CDR1 SGHAT, CDR2 FQNNGV. The CDR3 region is CASSLEVRITEAFF. In DNA form, the CDR3 reads TGTGCCAGCAGCTTAGAGGTCAGAATCACTGAAGCTTTCTTT.